The 19 T cell receptor beta chains in this list originate from one sample, sequenced in a study of sequential checkpoint blockade in melanoma (dated by TCRdb to between 2018 and 2020). The library was obtained by the immunoSEQ multiplex PCR assay. In TCRdb, the immuneACCESS table is reduced to in-frame sequences with V and J assigned. These tables do not hold every clone; where another copy was compared, an unresolved V gene accounts for under half, and the others remain unexplained. The sample data list about 6,400 clones, and roughly 21% of these were observed just once. Around 10% of the sample belongs to the ten largest clones. The treatment or condition label of this sample denotes: randomized to nivolumab then ipilimumab (arm A) or the reverse (arm B). This sample comprised tumor tissue (inferred from file names), obtained from a patient given nivolumab and ipilimumab in sequence. These receptors were obtained from a human donor with melanoma.

This chain connects TRBV6-8 to TRBJ1-1; 8 bases align to TRBD1. V trimming: 6 bases; J trimming: 3 bases; junction bases outside the gene matches: 3. Germline V lookup: CDR1 MNHGY, CDR2 SAAAGT. The CDR3 contains 13 residues. CDR3 nucleotides: TGTGCCAGCAGCCTGACAGGGGACACTGAAGCTTTCTTT. This codes for CASSLTGDTEAFF.

This chain joins TRBV11-3 and TRBJ1-1; the D is unclear. Trimming removed 8 bases at V and 3 bases at J, with 19 bases between. In germline, CDR1 is SGHNT, CDR2 YENEEA. The CDR3 totals 15 residues. The CDR3 DNA follows: TGTGCCAGCCGACCAAGCCTGGGGATCCACACTGAAGCTTTCTTT. Amino acids: CASRPSLGIHTEAFF.

The chain has TRBV18 and TRBJ1-2, with TRBD1 as a possible D gene (5 bases). The CDR3 consists of 16 residues. The V gene's germline CDR1 is KGHSH and CDR2 LQKENI. V was pared by 3 bases and J by 4 bases, with 18 bases between. In DNA form, the CDR3 reads TGTGCCAGCTCACCCGCCCGTCAGGGTCTCAGCTATGGCTACACCTTC. This gives the protein CASSPARQGLSYGYTF.

The rearrangement joins TRBV28 to TRBJ2-7; a weak D match, TRBD2 (5 bases). CDR1 MDHEN and CDR2 SYDVKM come from the germline V gene. With 4 bases removed from V and 0 bases from J, the gap between germline ends came to 13 bases. The CDR3 spans 15 residues. Here the CDR3 reads CASSYQRGSSYEQYF. DNA for the CDR3: TGTGCCAGCAGTTACCAACGGGGAAGCTCCTACGAGCAGTACTTC.

This clone was recorded a few times. The CDR3 region has the DNA TGTGCCAGCAAAGGCCCGAACACTGAAGCTTTCTTT. Protein: CASKGPNTEAFF. This chain links TRBV9 with TRBJ1-1, with no clear D. Trimming cost V 6 bases and J 1 base, with 7 bases left between them. This CDR3 is built from 12 residues. The V gene's germline CDR1 is SGDLS and CDR2 YYNGEE.

This sequence joins TRBV29-1 and TRBJ2-1; D not certain. The length of the CDR3 is 12 residues. V was pared by 6 bases and J by 4 bases, with 10 bases between. CDR1 is SQVTM, CDR2 ANQGSEA, per germline. In nucleotides, the CDR3 is TGCAGCGTCGCCCGTGGGTACAATGAGCAGTTCTTC. Its translation: CSVARGYNEQFF.

This clone was seen more than once but under ten times. The chain recombines TRBV28 with TRBJ1-2; a possible D gene is TRBD1 (6 bases). Germline CDR1 reads MDHEN; CDR2 reads SYDVKM. V was clipped by 6 bases and J by 4 bases, with 9 bases between them. This CDR3 has 12 amino acids. The DNA for the CDR3 is TGTGCCAGCAGCGGACAGCTCTATGGCTACACCTTC. Its protein product is CASSGQLYGYTF.

The chain employs TRBV10-3 and TRBJ1-1, with unresolved D. Germline V lookup: CDR1 ENHRY, CDR2 SYGVKD. The CDR3 is made up of 14 amino acids. V was trimmed by 2 bases and J by 3 bases, leaving 10 bases between them. The CDR3 region is CAISEKGTDTEAFF. The CDR3 DNA reads TGTGCCATCAGTGAGAAGGGAACGGACACTGAAGCTTTCTTT.

V and J are TRBV6-8 and TRBJ2-5; TRBD2 might be the D (5 bases). The CDR3 contains 12 residues. Germline CDR1 MNHGY, CDR2 SAAAGT. With 4 bases removed from V and 7 bases from J, the gap between germline ends came to 10 bases. CDR3 in amino acids: CASSFLGGTQYF. For the CDR3, the DNA is TGTGCCAGCAGTTTTCTCGGAGGGACCCAGTACTTC.

V and J are TRBV25-1 and TRBJ2-2; D remains unclear. The CDR3 has 14 amino acids. Trimming removed 3 bases from V and 3 bases from J, with 8 bases in between. Germline V gene data show CDR1 as MGHDK and CDR2 as SYGVNS. CDR3 in amino acids: CASSDSRYTGELFF. For the CDR3, the DNA is TGTGCCAGCAGTGACTCGCGGTACACCGGGGAGCTGTTTTTT.

This clone has only a few counts. The chain is built from TRBV6-8 and TRBJ1-1; 7 bases are shared with TRBD1. V was clipped by 6 bases and J by 1 base; unmatched bases: 11. The germline CDR1 and CDR2 sequences are MNHGY and SAAAGT. The CDR3 sequence is 16 residues long. CDR3 residues: CASRLPWTGANTEAFF. The CDR3 DNA is TGTGCCAGCAGATTGCCCTGGACAGGTGCGAACACTGAAGCTTTCTTT.

This chain uses TRBV18 with TRBJ2-2, with D possibly being TRBD1 (5 bases). The CDR3 is 15 residues long. Germline lookup yields CDR1 KGHSH and CDR2 LQKENI. V was clipped by 4 bases and J by 3 bases, with 12 bases between them. The CDR3, as DNA: TGTGCCAGCTCACTAGGGGCTCTGGACACCGGGGAGCTGTTTTTT. Protein sequence: CASSLGALDTGELFF.

This clone was detected only once. This chain joins TRBV5-1 and TRBJ2-7; tentatively, D is TRBD2 (6 bases). Germline V lookup: CDR1 SGHRS, CDR2 YFSETQ. Trimming shortened V by 1 base and J by 3 bases, and 17 bases separated the two germline ends. This CDR3 is built from 16 residues. The CDR3 is CASSLRSLAGIYEQYF. Written as DNA, the CDR3 is TGCGCCAGCAGCTTGCGGAGTCTGGCGGGAATCTACGAGCAGTACTTC.

V gene TRBV5-1 combines with J gene TRBJ2-1; 11 positions match TRBD1. Trimming cost V 5 bases and J 7 bases; bases outside gene matches: 8. Germline loops: CDR1 SGHRS, CDR2 YFSETQ. The CDR3 runs 15 residues. In nucleotides, the CDR3 is TGCGCCAGCAGTTTCGACCGGGACAGGGGGAATGAGCAGTTCTTC. It encodes CASSFDRDRGNEQFF.

This clone was observed at least ten times. J is TRBJ1-3 and V is TRBV9; D not resolved. Germline lookup yields CDR1 SGDLS and CDR2 YYNGEE. Deletions cut 5 bases from V and 0 bases from J, with 15 bases between. CDR3 size: 16 residues. The CDR3 region is CASSALTQSSGNTIYF. Written as DNA, the CDR3 is TGTGCCAGCAGTGCTTTGACACAGAGCTCTGGAAACACCATATATTTT.

In this sample, this clone turned up many times. The rearrangement uses TRBV23-1 and TRBJ1-1, with TRBD1 as a possible D gene (6 bases). TRBV23-1 is filed as an ORF, its function uncertain. The CDR3 spans 13 residues. Trimming shortened V by 6 bases and J by 4 bases, and 12 bases separated the two germline ends. CDR3 sequence reads: CASSTARGTEAFF. CDR3 DNA sequence: TGCGCCAGCAGCACGGCCAGGGGCACTGAAGCTTTCTTT.

This clone was counted ten times or more. The gene calls are TRBV6-8 and TRBJ2-7; D is perhaps TRBD1 or TRBD2 (7 bases each). This CDR3 spans 14 amino acids. Looked up from germline, CDR1 is MNHGY and CDR2 is SAAAGT. V shed 5 bases and J shed 2 bases, with 13 bases lying between them. CDR3 amino acids: CASSRQGGTYEQYF. DNA of the CDR3: TGTGCCAGCAGTAGGCAGGGGGGGACCTACGAGCAGTACTTC.

This chain links TRBV12-5 with TRBJ2-5; D may be TRBD2 (5 bases). The CDR3 runs 13 residues. The germline gives CDR1 LGHNT, CDR2 FRNRAP. The CDR3 loop reads CASGWAAQETQYF. CDR3 DNA: TGTGCCAGCGGTTGGGCGGCCCAAGAGACCCAGTACTTC.

This clone was counted a few times. The chain employs TRBV19 and TRBJ1-1; D call uncertain. V lost 6 bases, J lost 0 bases, and 14 bases lay in between. The germline V gene has CDR1 LNHDA and CDR2 SQIVND (reference sequence). The CDR3 has 15 residues. CDR3 sequence reads: CASSPIPGLNTEAFF. In DNA, the CDR3 is TGTGCCAGTAGCCCGATTCCGGGATTGAACACTGAAGCTTTCTTT.